What follows is one T cell receptor beta chain and its context. The data belong to a study of blood T cell repertoires in COVID-19. On the study more broadly: Samples representing acute and convalescent COVID-19 were sourced from the United States, Italy and Spain. PBMCs, B-cell-depleted T cells, or T cells provided the cDNA or gDNA that made up the material.

Under the authors' procedure: Estimates of nucleated cell counts were drawn from the amplification of reference gene primers. Here immunoSEQ multiplex PCR was the method, and the copy in TCRdb shows in-frame clones only, minus some. The V and J calls and clone size come from that table; D and trimming were worked out from the DNA. The table includes roughly 87,000 clones, nearly 90% detected once. The specimen was peripheral blood. This receptor was identified in a woman at least 80 years old with active COVID-19.

The CDR3, as DNA: TGTGCCAGCCGGCGACCCACAGGGGAAGCTTTCTTT. Encoded protein: CASRRPTGEAFF. This rearrangement joins TRBV27 to TRBJ1-1; D is perhaps TRBD1 (6 bases). This CDR3 is built from 12 residues. V shed 8 bases and J shed 8 bases, with 15 bases lying between them. The germline V gene has CDR1 MNHEY and CDR2 SMNVEV (reference sequence).